The source of this TCR beta chain is a study of CD8+CD57+ T cells in acquired aplastic anemia. The overall study: 3.2 ug was the average amount of DNA from sorted CD4+ and CD8+ cells.

The authors sequenced patients whose flow cytometry had shown CD8+CD57+ cell expansion. Each patient had severe acquired aplastic anemia. A remark on this clonotype: Its specificity is not known. This is likely a read error, given that the CDR3 carries no conserved phenylalanine or tryptophan at its end.

The study profiled TCR beta VDJ and CDR3 using genomic DNA as template. TCRdb called the reads again in MiXCR, with one record for every CDR3 protein. This table holds 150,000 to 200,000 distinct CDR3 sequences, 71% found once. The CDR3 length is 15 residues. Trimming took 6 bases from V and 7 from J; bases not matched to a gene: 12. The germline gives CDR1 DFQATT, CDR2 SNEGSKA (reference sequence). Study-level points and caveats: Between patients and controls, CD8+ Simpson's diversity did not vary significantly.

The chain combines TRBV20-1 with TRBJ1-6, with 7 bases matching TRBD1. Specimen: sorted CD4+, CD8+, or CD8+CD57+ T cells (not recorded which) from PBMCs. The TCR sequence derives from a human donor with aplastic anemia. CDR3 in DNA: TGCAGTGCCCATGAGGGGCAGGGGGAAAATTCACCCCTCCACCTT. It specifies CSAHEGQGENSPLHL.